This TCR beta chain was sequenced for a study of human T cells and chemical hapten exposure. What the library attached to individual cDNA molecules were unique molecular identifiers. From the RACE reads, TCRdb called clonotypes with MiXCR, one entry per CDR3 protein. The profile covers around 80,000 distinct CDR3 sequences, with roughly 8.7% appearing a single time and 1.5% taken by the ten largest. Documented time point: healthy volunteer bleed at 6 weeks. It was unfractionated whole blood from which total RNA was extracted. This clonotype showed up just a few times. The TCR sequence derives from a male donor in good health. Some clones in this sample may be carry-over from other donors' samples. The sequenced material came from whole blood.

The CDR3 nucleotides read TGCAGCGTTGAGGGGCGACAGGGAAAGGAGACTGAAGCTTTCTTT. Protein: CSVEGRQGKETEAFF. The chain employs TRBV29-1 and TRBJ1-1, with TRBD1 identical over 7 bases. V trimming: 3 bases; J trimming: 5 bases; junction bases outside the gene matches: 12. Germline-derived CDR1 and CDR2 are SQVTM and ANQGSEA. This CDR3 contains 15 residues. The whole variable domain, remainder taken from reference TRBV29-1 and TRBJ1-1, is SAVISQKPSRDICQRGTSLTIQCQVDSQVTMMFWYRQQPGQSLTLIATANQGSEATYESGFVIDKFPISRPNLTFSTLTVSNMSPEDSSIYLCSVEGRQGKETEAFFGQGTRLTVV.